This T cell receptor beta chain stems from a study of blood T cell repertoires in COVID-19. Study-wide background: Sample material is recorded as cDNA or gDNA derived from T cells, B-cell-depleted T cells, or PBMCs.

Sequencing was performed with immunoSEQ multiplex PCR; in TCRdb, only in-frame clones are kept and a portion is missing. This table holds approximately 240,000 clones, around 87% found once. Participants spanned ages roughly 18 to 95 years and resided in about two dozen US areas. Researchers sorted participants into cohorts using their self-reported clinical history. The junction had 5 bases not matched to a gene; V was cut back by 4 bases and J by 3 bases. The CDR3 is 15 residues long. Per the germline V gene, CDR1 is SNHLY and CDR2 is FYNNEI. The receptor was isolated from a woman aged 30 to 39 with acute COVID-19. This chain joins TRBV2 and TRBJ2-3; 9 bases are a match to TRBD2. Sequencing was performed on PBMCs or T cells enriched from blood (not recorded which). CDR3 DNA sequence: TGTGCCAGCAGTGTTGGGCTAGCGGGGACAGATACGCAGTATTTT. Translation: CASSVGLAGTDTQYF.